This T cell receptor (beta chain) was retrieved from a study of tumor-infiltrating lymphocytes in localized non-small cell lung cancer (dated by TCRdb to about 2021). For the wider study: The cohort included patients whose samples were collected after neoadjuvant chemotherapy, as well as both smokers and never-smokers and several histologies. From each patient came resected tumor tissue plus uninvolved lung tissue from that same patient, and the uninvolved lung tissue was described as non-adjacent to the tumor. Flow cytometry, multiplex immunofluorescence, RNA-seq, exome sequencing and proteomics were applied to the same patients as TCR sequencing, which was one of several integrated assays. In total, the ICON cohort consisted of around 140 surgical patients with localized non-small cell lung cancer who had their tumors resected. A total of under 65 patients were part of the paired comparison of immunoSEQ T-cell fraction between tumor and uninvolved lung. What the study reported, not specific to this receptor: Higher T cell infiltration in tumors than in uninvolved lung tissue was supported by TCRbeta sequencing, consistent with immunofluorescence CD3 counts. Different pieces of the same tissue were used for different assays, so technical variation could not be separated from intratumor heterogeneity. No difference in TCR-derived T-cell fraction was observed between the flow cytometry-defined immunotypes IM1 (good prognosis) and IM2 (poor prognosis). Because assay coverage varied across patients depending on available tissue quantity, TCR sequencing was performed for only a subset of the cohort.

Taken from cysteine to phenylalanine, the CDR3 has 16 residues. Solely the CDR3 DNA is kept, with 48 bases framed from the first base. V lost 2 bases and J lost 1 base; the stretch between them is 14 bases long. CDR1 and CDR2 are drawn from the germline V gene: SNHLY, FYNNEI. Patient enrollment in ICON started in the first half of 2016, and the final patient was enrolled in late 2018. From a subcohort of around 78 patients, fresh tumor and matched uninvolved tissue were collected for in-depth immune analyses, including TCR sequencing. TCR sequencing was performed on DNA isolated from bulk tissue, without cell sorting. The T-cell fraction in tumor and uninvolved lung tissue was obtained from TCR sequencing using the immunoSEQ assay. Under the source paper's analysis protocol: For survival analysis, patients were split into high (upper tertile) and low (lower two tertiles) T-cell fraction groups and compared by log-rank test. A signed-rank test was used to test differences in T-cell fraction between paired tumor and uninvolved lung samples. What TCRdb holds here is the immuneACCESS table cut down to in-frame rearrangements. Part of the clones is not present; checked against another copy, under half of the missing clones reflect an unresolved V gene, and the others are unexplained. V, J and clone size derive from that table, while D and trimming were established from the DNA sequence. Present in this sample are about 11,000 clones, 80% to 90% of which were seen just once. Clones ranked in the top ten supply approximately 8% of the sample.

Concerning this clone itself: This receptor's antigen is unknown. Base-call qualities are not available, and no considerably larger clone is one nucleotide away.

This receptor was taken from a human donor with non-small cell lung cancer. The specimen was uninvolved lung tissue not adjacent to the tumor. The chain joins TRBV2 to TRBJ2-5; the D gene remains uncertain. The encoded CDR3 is CASSELQRTAQETQYF. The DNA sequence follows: TGTGCCAGCAGTGAACTTCAAAGGACCGCCCAAGAGACCCAGTACTTC.